Listed here are 6 T cell receptor beta chains from one sample, sequenced in a study of T-cell memory formation after mild COVID-19. MiXCR, run by TCRdb on the 5' RACE reads, gives a single entry per CDR3 protein. The profile shows hundreds of thousands of distinct CDR3 sequences, 7% to 10% of them singletons. Sequenced: PBMCs or a T cell subset sorted from them (not recorded which). The receptor set was obtained from a man younger than 35 who had mild COVID-19 (a few samples of this study predate the infection). Cell type and time point are not known.

The DNA of the CDR3 is TGTGCCAGCAGTTTATTGGTGACAGGGGGAGGCTACACCTTC. Translation gives CASSLLVTGGGYTF. V and J are TRBV27 and TRBJ1-2; 9 bases fit TRBD1. In germline, CDR1 is MNHEY, CDR2 SMNVEV (reference sequence). V was clipped by 1 base and J by 8 bases; unmatched bases: 5. This CDR3 spans 14 amino acids.

This clonotype came up a few times. The V and J genes are TRBV4-2 and TRBJ2-1; D unclear. This CDR3 is 15 amino acids long. CDR1 is LGHNA and CDR2 is YNFKEQ in the germline V gene. V gave up 0 bases and J gave up 0 bases, with 6 bases separating them. The DNA of the CDR3 is TGTGCCAGCAGCCAAGATGACGGCTCCTACAATGAGCAGTTCTTC. Translation: CASSQDDGSYNEQFF.

This clonotype was counted many times. The J gene is TRBJ2-3, the V gene TRBV24-1; 12 nucleotides align to TRBD2. From germline, CDR1 is KGHDR and CDR2 SFDVKD. With 5 bases clipped from V and 6 bases from J, the junction kept 8 bases outside the gene matches. The length of the CDR3 is 16 residues. DNA for the CDR3: TGTGCCACCAGTGCCGGACCCGGGACTAGCGGGGATACGCAGTATTTT. Protein: CATSAGPGTSGDTQYF.

J is TRBJ1-5 and V is TRBV4-1; the D is unclear. This CDR3 comprises 14 residues. Germline V gives CDR1 MGHRA, CDR2 YSYEKL. Trimming took 4 bases from V and 5 from J, leaving 12 bases between them. The CDR3: CASSPRTTDQPQHF. The CDR3 region has the DNA TGCGCCAGCAGCCCCCGGACTACCGATCAGCCCCAGCATTTT.

A few counts support this clonotype. The rearrangement joins TRBV5-6 to TRBJ2-3; 8 positions agree with TRBD2. This CDR3 comprises 15 residues. J gave up 6 bases and V 4 bases, and 10 bases lay outside the gene matches. Germline loops: CDR1 SGHDT, CDR2 YYEEEE. The CDR3 DNA follows: TGTGCCAGCAGCAGCGCGGGGGGCTCCGGGGATACGCAGTATTTT. It encodes CASSSAGGSGDTQYF.

This clonotype came up a few times. This rearrangement joins TRBV12-3 or TRBV12-4 to TRBJ1-1, with TRBD1 identical over 8 bases. The CDR3 length is 15 residues. V trimming: 6 bases; J trimming: 1 base; junction bases outside the gene matches: 7. The CDR3 DNA reads TGTGCCAGCAGCCGACGCGGGACAGGGAACACTGAAGCTTTCTTT. Protein: CASSRRGTGNTEAFF.